What follows are 27 T cell receptor beta chains derived from one specimen sequenced in a study of OX40 agonist ivuxolimab in advanced cancers. Sequenced by immunoSEQ multiplex PCR; TCRdb stores in-frame clones only, minus some. The sample contains tens of thousands of clones, roughly four fifths of which appear only once. This specimen was CD4+ or CD8+ T cells sorted from blood, taken in a trial of the OX40 agonist ivuxolimab. The receptors stem from an adult with an advanced solid tumor such as melanoma, head and neck, liver or kidney cancer.

The V call is TRBV16, the J call TRBJ1-3; unclear D gene. This CDR3 region has 15 residues. The V end lost 0 bases, the J end lost 1 base, and 7 bases lay between the germline ends. Germline V CDR1 and CDR2: KGHSY, FQNENV. The CDR3 is CASSQSRQSGNTIYF. The CDR3 coding sequence is TGTGCCAGCAGCCAATCGCGCCAGTCTGGAAACACCATATATTTT.

The rearrangement links TRBV30 to TRBJ1-6; 8 bases match TRBD1. This CDR3 contains 17 residues. Germline values: CDR1 GTSNPN, CDR2 SVGIG (reference sequence). Losses at the gene ends were 2 bases for V and 9 bases for J; bases not matched to a gene: 15. The CDR3 is CAWSSLQGQVRGSPLHF. CDR3 nucleotides: TGTGCCTGGAGTTCCCTACAGGGACAGGTCAGGGGTTCACCCCTCCACTTT.

The chain uses TRBV11-2 and TRBJ2-5, with D tentatively TRBD2 (6 bases). The CDR3 is 14 residues long. The V gene's germline CDR1 is SGHAT and CDR2 FQNNGV. The ends were cut back, 0 bases at V and 5 bases at J, with 10 bases in the middle. The DNA for the CDR3 is TGTGCCAGCAGCTTAGAGGTGGGACTGGAGACCCAGTACTTC. As protein: CASSLEVGLETQYF.

The chain uses TRBV4-2 and TRBJ1-4; perhaps TRBD1 as D (5 bases). This CDR3 has 16 amino acids. CDR1 and CDR2 from the germline V gene are LGHNA and YNFKEQ. The V end lost 0 bases, the J end lost 8 bases, and 16 bases lay between the germline ends. CDR3 nucleotides: TGTGCCAGCAGCCAAGATAGGGGCAGGGCAAGGGAAAAACTGTTTTTT. Protein: CASSQDRGRAREKLFF.

This rearrangement joins TRBV9 to TRBJ2-7, with D maybe TRBD1 (5 bases). The CDR3 runs to 18 residues. In germline, CDR1 is SGDLS, CDR2 YYNGEE. V was trimmed by 0 bases and J by 3 bases, leaving 22 bases between them. The DNA of the CDR3 is TGTGCCAGCAGCGTAGGGGCAGGGTCTCGATTCACCCTCTACGAGCAGTACTTC. Amino acid sequence: CASSVGAGSRFTLYEQYF. Together with reference TRBV9 and TRBJ2-7, the CDR3 gives the full variable domain: DSGVTQTPKHLITATGQRVTLRCSPRSGDLSVYWYQQSLDQGLQFLIQYYNGEERAKGNILERFSAQQFPDLHSELNLSSLELGDSALYFCASSVGAGSRFTLYEQYFGPGTRLTVT.

The genes are TRBV6-5 and TRBJ1-5; TRBD1 aligns across 7 bases. CDR1 is MNHEY and CDR2 is SVGAGI in the germline V gene. Losses at the gene ends were 7 bases for V and 0 bases for J; bases not matched to a gene: 6. This CDR3 spans 15 amino acids. Written as DNA, the CDR3 is TGTGCCAGCACCACGACAGGGAATAGCAATCAGCCCCAGCATTTT. This encodes CASTTTGNSNQPQHF.

This rearrangement joins TRBV6-5 to TRBJ2-7, with D uncertain. The germline CDR1 and CDR2 sequences are MNHEY and SVGAGI. The V and J ends lost 0 bases and 0 bases respectively, with 6 bases between them. The CDR3 contains 14 residues. CDR3: CASSYSWSSYEQYF. CDR3 nucleotide sequence: TGTGCCAGCAGTTACTCTTGGAGCTCCTACGAGCAGTACTTC.

CDR3 bases: TGTGCCAGCAGCCCCGAGGGGAATCTGAACACTGAAGCTTTCTTT. Translating gives CASSPEGNLNTEAFF. V usage is TRBV11-1 and J usage is TRBJ1-1, with D tentatively TRBD1 (5 bases). Trimming took 5 bases from V and 0 from J, leaving 13 bases between them. This CDR3 is built from 15 residues. The germline V gene encodes CDR1 SGHAT and CDR2 FQDESV (reference sequence).

This sequence joins TRBV11-3 and TRBJ2-7, with unresolved D. Germline values: CDR1 SGHNT, CDR2 YENEEA. The CDR3 is 14 residues long. The V end lost 6 bases, the J end lost 2 bases, and 14 bases lay between the germline ends. The CDR3 DNA reads TGTGCCAGCAGTCTCGGACCCACCACCTACGAGCAGTACTTC. It codes for CASSLGPTTYEQYF.

In its sample, this clone was seen a few times. This chain uses TRBV10-2 with TRBJ2-2; unclear D gene. Germline V gives CDR1 WSHSY, CDR2 SAAADI. V was trimmed by 4 bases and J by 8 bases, leaving 11 bases between them. This CDR3 has 13 amino acids. CDR3 nucleotides: TGCGCCAGCAGTGGGGCGAAGGGAGGGGAGCTGTTTTTT. It translates to CASSGAKGGELFF.

This chain uses TRBV10-3 with TRBJ1-5; 9 bases align to TRBD1. The germline CDR1 and CDR2 sequences are ENHRY and SYGVKD. The CDR3 consists of 18 residues. J lost 3 bases, V lost 3 bases, and 12 bases had no gene match. DNA for the CDR3: TGTGCCATCAGTGACTCCGGACCGGGACAGGGAGCCAATCAGCCCCAGCATTTT. It codes for CAISDSGPGQGANQPQHF.

The J gene is TRBJ2-3, the V gene TRBV5-8; the D gene could be TRBD1 or TRBD2 (5 bases each). This CDR3 is 13 amino acids long. Germline V gene data show CDR1 as SGHTS and CDR2 as YDEGEE. Trimming pared 4 bases from V and 4 bases from J, leaving 10 bases between. CDR3 DNA sequence: TGTGCCAGCAGCCTGTGGGGGTCAGATACGCAGTATTTT. This encodes CASSLWGSDTQYF.

The chain joins TRBV7-9 to TRBJ1-2; the D is unclear. Germline lookup yields CDR1 SEHNR and CDR2 FQNEAQ (reference sequence). This CDR3 comprises 14 residues. V lost 4 bases and J 3 bases, leaving 12 bases between the germline ends. The CDR3 bases are TGTGCCAGCAGCTCCGGATGGACGGACTATGGCTACACCTTC. Protein sequence: CASSSGWTDYGYTF.

The rearrangement links TRBV19 to TRBJ1-1, with 7 bases aligning to TRBD1. Germline CDR1 is LNHDA and CDR2 is SQIVND (reference sequence). J was trimmed by 3 bases and V by 8 bases; bases with no gene match: 9. The CDR3 totals 14 residues. The CDR3 DNA follows: TGTGCCAGTGGGAAGGGGGCTCGGTACACTGAAGCTTTCTTT. The encoded protein is CASGKGARYTEAFF.

The rearrangement uses TRBV28 and TRBJ1-3; D might be TRBD1 (6 bases). V lost 4 bases and J 4 bases, leaving 20 bases between the germline ends. The CDR3 is made up of 17 amino acids. CDR1 is MDHEN and CDR2 is SYDVKM in the germline V gene. CDR3 coding DNA: TGTGCCAGCAGTTCTCCCGTCGGGGGGGCTAACGGAAACACCATATATTTT. Translated: CASSSPVGGANGNTIYF.

V usage is TRBV6-4 and J usage is TRBJ1-1; maybe TRBD1 (5 bases). The germline V gene encodes CDR1 MRHNA and CDR2 SNTAGT. The CDR3 is 13 amino acids. Between the trimmed V and J ends, which lost 5 bases and 5 bases, there was a span of 12 bases. The CDR3 region has the DNA TGTGCCAGCAGTCTCGGGGGAGGAACTGAAGCTTTCTTT. Residues: CASSLGGGTEAFF.

V gene TRBV7-2 combines with J gene TRBJ2-1; possibly TRBD2 for D (5 bases). CDR3 length: 14 amino acids. Trimming left V 6 bases short and J 1 base short, with 10 bases between. From germline, CDR1 is SGHTA and CDR2 FQGNSA. The CDR3 region is CASRTPGSYNEQFF. The CDR3, as DNA: TGTGCCAGCAGAACCCCGGGATCCTACAATGAGCAGTTCTTC. Drawing the rest from reference TRBV7-2 and TRBJ2-1, the complete variable domain is GAGVSQSPSNKVTEKGKDVELRCDPISGHTALYWYRQSLGQGLEFLIYFQGNSAPDKSGLPSDRFSAERTGGSVSTLTIQRTQQEDSAVYLCASRTPGSYNEQFFGPGTRLTVL.

The V and J genes are TRBV7-2 and TRBJ1-1; D is undetermined. The germline V gene has CDR1 SGHTA and CDR2 FQGNSA. V was pared by 2 bases and J by 6 bases, with 10 bases between. This CDR3 contains 13 residues. The CDR3 is CASSLSREAEAFF. Written as DNA, the CDR3 is TGTGCCAGCAGCTTATCCCGGGAGGCTGAAGCTTTCTTT.

This clone was picked up a small number of times. The chain carries TRBV28 and TRBJ1-1, with TRBD1 as a possible D gene (5 bases). The germline gives CDR1 MDHEN, CDR2 SYDVKM. The germline V and J ends were trimmed by 8 bases and 1 base, with 14 bases remaining between them. The CDR3 sequence is 14 residues long. Here the CDR3 DNA reads TGTGCCAGCTTGCGGGGGGGGACGAACACTGAAGCTTTCTTT. It encodes CASLRGGTNTEAFF.

The gene calls are TRBV6-1 and TRBJ2-2; D is ambiguous. The germline V and J ends were trimmed by 4 bases and 2 bases, with 11 bases remaining between them. The germline V gene has CDR1 MNHNS and CDR2 SASEGT. The CDR3 totals 15 residues. The CDR3 protein is CASSVESANTGELFF. The DNA for the CDR3 is TGTGCCAGCAGTGTAGAAAGCGCTAACACCGGGGAGCTGTTTTTT.

V gene TRBV27 combines with J gene TRBJ2-5, with D perhaps matching TRBD2 (6 bases). The CDR3 consists of 16 residues. The V end was cut by 6 bases, the J end by 5 bases, with 22 bases between. CDR1 and CDR2 from the germline V gene are MNHEY and SMNVEV (reference sequence). The CDR3 protein is CASRKSPASVVETQYF. Here the CDR3 DNA reads TGTGCCAGCAGAAAGTCCCCCGCTAGCGTGGTCGAGACCCAGTACTTC.

The J gene is TRBJ1-6, the V gene TRBV7-2; D possibly corresponds to TRBD1 (5 bases). CDR1 and CDR2 from the germline V gene are SGHTA and FQGNSA. V was cut by 5 bases and J by 0 bases, with 14 bases left in between. CDR3 size: 17 residues. The CDR3 DNA follows: TGTGCCAGCAGCCCTAGGGGTACAGGCTCCTATAATTCACCCCTCCACTTT. Its protein is CASSPRGTGSYNSPLHF. Looking up the rest from reference TRBV7-2 and TRBJ1-6 gives the full variable domain: GAGVSQSPSNKVTEKGKDVELRCDPISGHTALYWYRQSLGQGLEFLIYFQGNSAPDKSGLPSDRFSAERTGGSVSTLTIQRTQQEDSAVYLCASSPRGTGSYNSPLHFGNGTRLTVT.

The chain is built from TRBV11-3 and TRBJ2-7; 8 nucleotides line up with TRBD1. Per germline, CDR1 SGHNT and CDR2 YENEEA. Trimming cost V 4 bases and J 5 bases; bases outside gene matches: 7. The CDR3 consists of 14 residues. The CDR3 here is CASSSPGGRNEQYF. CDR3 DNA: TGTGCCAGCAGCTCGCCAGGGGGCCGCAACGAGCAGTACTTC.

The chain has TRBV2 and TRBJ2-7; D unresolved. V was clipped by 8 bases and J by 2 bases, with 13 bases between them. This CDR3 spans 13 amino acids. Germline V gene sequence: CDR1 SNHLY, CDR2 FYNNEI. The CDR3 bases are TGTGCCAGCGTGTGGGCAGAAGCCTACGAGCAGTACTTC. This codes for CASVWAEAYEQYF.

This clone was observed a handful of times. The chain combines TRBV19 with TRBJ2-1, with D maybe TRBD1 (6 bases). V dropped 4 bases and J dropped 2 bases, with 18 bases sitting between them. CDR1 is LNHDA and CDR2 is SQIVND in the germline V gene (reference sequence). The CDR3 runs 17 residues. The CDR3 nucleotides are TGTGCCAGTAGTACCCACAGGGACCTTTTAACCTACAATGAGCAGTTCTTC. Its protein product is CASSTHRDLLTYNEQFF.

V and J are TRBV4-3 and TRBJ2-3; 15 bases map to TRBD2. The CDR3 runs to 19 residues. V lost 0 bases to trimming and J lost 4 bases; unmatched junction nucleotides: 8. Germline V gene sequence: CDR1 LGHNA, CDR2 YSLEER. CDR3 bases: TGCGCCAGCAGCCAAGATGCTCCGGGACTAGCGGGGGGCGCAGATACGCAGTATTTT. Translated: CASSQDAPGLAGGADTQYF.

This chain uses TRBV29-1 with TRBJ2-4, with TRBD2 matching 12 bases. The J segment lost 12 bases and the V segment lost 7 bases, leaving 16 bases of the junction unmatched. Germline values: CDR1 SQVTM, CDR2 ANQGSEA. The CDR3 totals 15 residues. This CDR3 is CSAFPSGGARATQYF. For the CDR3, the DNA is TGCAGCGCCTTCCCTAGCGGGGGGGCCAGGGCTACTCAGTACTTC.